These 15 T cell receptor beta chains originate from one sample sequenced in a study of T cells in Graves' hyperthyroidism and ophthalmopathy. Researchers took RNA transcripts and amplified the TCR beta CDR3 regions from them. The HTBI set primed first-round TCR CDR3 RT-PCR. Each CDR3 protein is one row after TCRdb ran MiXCR on the multiplex PCR reads. The sample contains about 350,000 distinct CDR3 sequences, 15% to 20% of which appear only once. Material for sequencing was blood. All receptors come from a woman between 35 and 50 years old with Graves' ophthalmopathy.

This chain links TRBV13 with TRBJ1-1, with D maybe TRBD1 (5 bases). V lost 8 bases to trimming and J lost 0 bases, with 10 bases between them. Per germline, CDR1 PRHDT and CDR2 FYEKMQ (reference sequence). The CDR3 has 13 residues. CDR3 in DNA: TGTGCCAGCGGTAGGACACTGAACACTGAAGCTTTCTTT. This encodes CASGRTLNTEAFF.

The chain recombines TRBV28 with TRBJ1-1; D unresolved. Germline values: CDR1 MDHEN, CDR2 SYDVKM. V was pared by 8 bases and J by 8 bases, with 18 bases between. The CDR3 covers 13 residues. The CDR3 coding sequence is TGTGCCAGCCGTAAAACCAGAATTCCGGAAGCTTTCTTT. Its protein product is CASRKTRIPEAFF.

This clonotype was detected a few times. The DNA for the CDR3 is TGTGCCAGCAGCTTCACTGGACAGGGATTTTTTTACGAGCAGTACTTC. The encoded protein is CASSFTGQGFFYEQYF. The chain uses TRBV5-5 and TRBJ2-7; TRBD1 aligns across 8 bases. The CDR3 contains 16 residues. The V gene end was trimmed by 2 bases and the J gene end by 4 bases; junction bases not matched to a gene: 11. Germline values: CDR1 SGHKS, CDR2 YYEKEE (reference sequence).

The J gene is TRBJ2-7, the V gene TRBV6-2 or TRBV6-3, with 9 positions matching TRBD2. Germline assignment: CDR1 MNHEY and CDR2 SVGEGT. The CDR3 loop spans 14 amino acids. V gave up 5 bases and J gave up 4 bases; unmatched junction bases: 6. The CDR3 DNA is TGTGCCAGCAGTAGACTAGCGGAAAAGTACGAGCAGTACTTC. This sequence encodes CASSRLAEKYEQYF.

In its sample, this clonotype was seen many times. V gene TRBV12-3 or TRBV12-4 combines with J gene TRBJ2-2; D may match TRBD1 or TRBD2 (5 bases each). The CDR3 is made up of 18 amino acids. Trimming removed 1 base from V and 1 base from J, with 16 bases in between. This CDR3 is CASSLGGPLGVNTGELFF. The CDR3 DNA sequence: TGTGCCAGCAGTTTAGGTGGCCCACTGGGGGTGAACACCGGGGAGCTGTTTTTT.

The chain is built from TRBV3-1 and TRBJ2-2; no reliable D call. Trimming pared 5 bases from V and 5 bases from J, leaving 9 bases between. The germline V gene has CDR1 LGHDT and CDR2 YNNKEL (reference sequence). The CDR3 runs to 13 residues. CDR3 DNA: TGTGCCAGCAGCAAGGACCTAACCGGGGAGCTGTTTTTT. It yields the protein CASSKDLTGELFF. The full variable domain, its missing parts supplied by reference TRBV3-1 and TRBJ2-2, is DTAVSQTPKYLVTQMGNDKSIKCEQNLGHDTMYWYKQDSKKFLKIMFSYNNKELIINETVPNRFSPKSPDKAHLNLHINSLELGDSAVYFCASSKDLTGELFFGEGSRLTVL.

There are many counts of this clonotype. V gene TRBV6-4 combines with J gene TRBJ2-3, with 12 bases lining up with TRBD2. V trimming: 8 bases; J trimming: 2 bases; junction bases outside the gene matches: 8. Germline values: CDR1 MRHNA, CDR2 SNTAGT. The CDR3 contains 16 residues. As DNA, the CDR3 is TGTGCCAGCGCCCGACTAGCGGGAGAAGACACAGATACGCAGTATTTT. Residues: CASARLAGEDTDTQYF.

This clonotype was observed at least ten times. This chain connects TRBV7-8 to TRBJ2-4, with D possibly being TRBD1 (6 bases). Germline assignment: CDR1 SGHVS and CDR2 FQNEAQ. Trimming removed 11 bases at V and 2 bases at J, with 10 bases between. CDR3 length: 12 amino acids. The CDR3 loop reads CAVTGSKNIQYF. Written as DNA, the CDR3 is TGTGCCGTAACAGGGTCCAAAAACATTCAGTACTTC.

The chain couples TRBV3-1 to TRBJ1-6; the D is unclear. CDR3 size: 15 residues. Germline assignment: CDR1 LGHDT and CDR2 YNNKEL (reference sequence). Between the trimmed V and J ends, which lost 2 bases and 7 bases, there was a span of 12 bases. The CDR3 loop is CASSQSDLVNSPLHF. CDR3 nucleotide sequence: TGTGCCAGCAGCCAATCGGATCTAGTGAATTCACCCCTCCACTTT.

The chain couples TRBV7-9 to TRBJ2-2; no definite D call. V shed 0 bases and J shed 7 bases, with 9 bases lying between them. The CDR3 is 14 residues long. Germline CDR1 is SEHNR and CDR2 is FQNEAQ (reference sequence). CDR3 nucleotides: TGTGCCAGCAGCTTAGCCGTACAGAACGGGGAGCTGTTTTTT. Translation: CASSLAVQNGELFF.

Remarks on this clonotype: A much larger clone sits a single nucleotide away, making a read error possible. This rearrangement joins TRBV28 to TRBJ2-7; 10 bases match TRBD1. CDR1 and CDR2 from the germline V gene are MDHEN and SYDVKM. The CDR3 is 15 residues long. CDR3 amino acids: CVSSLLRDRGHEQYF. The DNA of the CDR3 is TGTGTCAGCAGCCTCTTAAGGGACAGGGGCCACGAGCAGTACTTC.

Ten or more counts support this clonotype. The rearrangement links TRBV15 to TRBJ2-2; D call uncertain. The CDR3 runs 16 residues. Trimming removed 1 base at V and 1 base at J, with 10 bases between. CDR1 is LNHNV, CDR2 YYDKDF, per germline (reference sequence). The DNA for the CDR3 is TGTGCCACCAGCAGAGTGACACCGGTGAACACCGGGGAGCTGTTTTTT. Protein product: CATSRVTPVNTGELFF.

This clonotype occurred many times. V usage is TRBV12-3 or TRBV12-4 and J usage is TRBJ1-5, with D perhaps TRBD1 (5 bases). This CDR3 spans 16 amino acids. Trimming removed 6 bases from V and 2 bases from J, with 17 bases in between. Here the CDR3 reads CASRAGTSGGNQPQHF. DNA of the CDR3: TGTGCCAGCAGGGCCGGGACGTCTGGTGGCAATCAGCCCCAGCATTTT.

This clonotype has only a few counts. Germline and junction disagree at one end, which may indicate a read error. The J gene is TRBJ1-5, the V gene TRBV28; D unresolved. CDR3 length equals 14 residues. The germline V gene encodes CDR1 MDHEN and CDR2 SYDVKM. CDR3 in amino acids: CASGFRRLGRPQHF. In DNA form, the CDR3 reads TGTGCCAGCGGTTTTCGGCGGCTCGGCCGGCCCCAGCATTTT.

This clonotype was picked up many times. This sequence joins TRBV7-8 and TRBJ2-7, with D perhaps being TRBD1 or TRBD2 (5 bases each). Germline V gene data show CDR1 as SGHVS and CDR2 as FQNEAQ. Trimming pared 1 base from V and 12 bases from J, leaving 16 bases between. CDR3 length equals 13 residues. This chain's CDR3 is CASSLVLGATTYF. The DNA for the CDR3 is TGTGCCAGCAGCTTAGTGCTCGGGGCCACGACGTACTTC.